This T cell receptor beta chain stems from a study of blood T cell repertoires in COVID-19. The CDR3 has 11 residues. In germline, CDR1 is GTSNPN, CDR2 SVGIG (reference sequence). Generated by immunoSEQ multiplex PCR, the TCRdb table keeps only in-frame clones and is missing some. The top ten clones hold about 2% of a sample with approximately 110,000 clones, more than 85% of them seen once. The sequence was collected from a man aged 45-60 years with COVID-19, enrolled during active disease. The chain couples TRBV30 to TRBJ1-2, with D uncertain. The material sequenced was peripheral blood. CDR3 in amino acids: CVREESYGYTF. CDR3 coding DNA: TGTGTAAGGGAGGAGAGCTATGGCTACACCTTC.